This TCR beta chain was sequenced during a study of tumor and adjacent non-tumor tissue in lung cancer. Study-wide context: Patients comprised over 9 adenocarcinoma, 2 squamous cell carcinoma and 1 small cell lung cancer. General study findings and limits: Tumor repertoires had a smaller top 100 clone share than normal lung. Shorter survival was associated with higher TCR diversity in tumors.

TCRbeta libraries were built with three rounds of nested PCR, modified from ARM-PCR. TCRdb independently ran MiXCR on the multiplex PCR reads; one entry per CDR3 protein. The sample carries around 50,000 distinct CDR3 sequences, roughly two thirds recorded once. With respect to this clonotype: Its antigen is undetermined. A read error may account for a junction end that differs from germline.

No cell sorting was done before RNA was extracted from the tissue. This non-tumor lung sample came from over 3 cm beyond the tumor edge. This CDR3 spans 13 amino acids. Germline V CDR1 and CDR2: MGHRA, YSYEKL. The sequencing sample was made of distant non-tumor lung tissue. The chain links TRBV4-1 to TRBJ2-1; D is perhaps TRBD2 (5 bases). The clonotype originates from a woman aged 65 to 85 with non-small cell lung cancer. CDR3: CARSPGLYDEQLF. DNA of the CDR3: TGCGCCAGGAGCCCCGGACTCTACGATGAGCAGTTATTC.